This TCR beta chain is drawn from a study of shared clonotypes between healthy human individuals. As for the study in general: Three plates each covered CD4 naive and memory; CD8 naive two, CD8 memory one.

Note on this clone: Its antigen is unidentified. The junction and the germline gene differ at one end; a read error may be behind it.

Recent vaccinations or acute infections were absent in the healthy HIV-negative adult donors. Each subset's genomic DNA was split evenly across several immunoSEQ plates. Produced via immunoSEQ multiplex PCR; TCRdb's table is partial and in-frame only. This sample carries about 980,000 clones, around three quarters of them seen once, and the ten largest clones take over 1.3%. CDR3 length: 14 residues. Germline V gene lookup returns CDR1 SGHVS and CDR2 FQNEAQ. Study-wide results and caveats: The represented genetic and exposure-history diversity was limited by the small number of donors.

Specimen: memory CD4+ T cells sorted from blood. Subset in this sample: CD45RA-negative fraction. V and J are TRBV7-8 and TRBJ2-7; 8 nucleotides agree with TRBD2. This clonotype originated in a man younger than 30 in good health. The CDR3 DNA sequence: TGTGCCAGCAACTTAGCGGGACTGTCCTACGAGCAGTACTTC. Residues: CASNLAGLSYEQYF.